This passage covers 29 T cell receptor beta chains from one sample sequenced in a study of blood T cell repertoires in COVID-19. Repertoires were generated with immunoSEQ multiplex PCR, while TCRdb's copy carries only in-frame clones and drops some. Here the sample spans tens of thousands of clones, approximately 90% being singletons. The sample comprised peripheral blood. The receptor source for this set is a man in his forties or fifties with active COVID-19.

The chain uses TRBV5-1 and TRBJ2-7; 8 bases are shared with TRBD1. Germline trimming cut 4 bases from V and 6 bases from J; bases unmatched to any gene: 9. The CDR3 runs 14 residues. The germline gives CDR1 SGHRS, CDR2 YFSETQ. This CDR3 reads CASSLVQGAAEQYF. In DNA form, the CDR3 reads TGCGCCAGCAGCCTCGTGCAGGGGGCGGCCGAGCAGTACTTC.

The chain joins TRBV7-9 to TRBJ2-7, with a tentative D call TRBD2 (6 bases). Trimming pared 4 bases from V and 0 bases from J, leaving 13 bases between. The CDR3 spans 15 residues. The germline V gene encodes CDR1 SEHNR and CDR2 FQNEAQ (reference sequence). The CDR3: CASSSRDSYSYEQYF. The CDR3 bases are TGTGCCAGCAGCTCTAGGGACTCCTACTCCTACGAGCAGTACTTC. The whole variable domain, remainder taken from reference TRBV7-9 and TRBJ2-7, is DTGVSQNPRHKITKRGQNVTFRCDPISEHNRLYWYRQTLGQGPEFLTYFQNEAQLEKSRLLSDRFSAERPKGSFSTLEIQRTEQGDSAMYLCASSSRDSYSYEQYFGPGTRLTVT.

V usage is TRBV19 and J usage is TRBJ1-2; 7 bases agree with TRBD1. The CDR3 totals 14 residues. The ends lost 6 bases at V and 7 bases at J; junction bases unmatched: 11. The V gene's germline CDR1 is LNHDA and CDR2 SQIVND (reference sequence). CDR3 sequence: CASSSDRRLAGYTF. The CDR3 nucleotides are TGTGCCAGTAGCTCGGACAGGAGGCTCGCTGGCTACACCTTC.

For the CDR3, the DNA is TGCGCCAGCAGCTGGACACAGGGTTTGTACGAGCAGTACTTC. It is translated as CASSWTQGLYEQYF. The gene calls are TRBV5-1 and TRBJ2-7, with D perhaps matching TRBD1 (6 bases). The CDR3 spans 14 residues. Trimming removed 3 bases from V and 4 bases from J, with 14 bases in between. Per the germline V gene, CDR1 is SGHRS and CDR2 is YFSETQ.

V and J are TRBV5-4 and TRBJ1-4, with 8 bases identical to TRBD1. CDR3 length: 15 residues. The J segment lost 6 bases and the V segment lost 4 bases, leaving 8 bases of the junction unmatched. Germline V lookup: CDR1 SGHNT, CDR2 YYREEE (reference sequence). The CDR3 reads CASSLSRGRDEKLFF. The CDR3 bases are TGTGCCAGCAGCCTGAGCAGGGGGCGCGATGAAAAACTGTTTTTT.

V and J are TRBV19 and TRBJ2-5, with 10 bases that match TRBD1. Looked up from germline, CDR1 is LNHDA and CDR2 is SQIVND (reference sequence). V lost 4 bases and J lost 5; bases outside the gene matches: 1. The CDR3 has 13 amino acids. The DNA for the CDR3 is TGTGCCAGTAGTAGGGACAGGGGCGAGACCCAGTACTTC. Its translation is CASSRDRGETQYF.

The V and J genes are TRBV9 and TRBJ1-2; TRBD1 aligns across 7 bases. The ends lost 0 bases at V and 4 bases at J; junction bases unmatched: 0. From germline, CDR1 is SGDLS and CDR2 YYNGEE. The CDR3 runs 13 residues. CDR3 in DNA: TGTGCCAGCAGCGTAGCAGGGGGCTATGGCTACACCTTC. Protein: CASSVAGGYGYTF.

This clone was observed a handful of times. Other DNA sequences in the sample encode the same CDR3. The CDR3 sequence is CASSQDETDSYNEQFF. The DNA of the CDR3 is TGTGCCAGCAGCCAAGATGAGACAGATTCTTACAATGAGCAGTTCTTC. The V gene is TRBV14, the J gene TRBJ2-1; D may be TRBD1 (5 bases). This CDR3 is 16 amino acids long. The V end was cut by 0 bases, the J end by 4 bases, with 13 bases between. Germline CDR1 reads SGHDN; CDR2 reads FVKESK.

This rearrangement joins TRBV16 to TRBJ1-4; 8 nucleotides agree with TRBD1. Germline V gives CDR1 KGHSY, CDR2 FQNENV. CDR3 size: 15 residues. With 3 bases clipped from V and 8 bases from J, the junction kept 8 bases outside the gene matches. CDR3 sequence reads: CASSHDGQGLEKLFF. For the CDR3, the DNA is TGTGCCAGCAGCCACGATGGACAGGGTTTAGAAAAACTGTTTTTT.

This chain joins TRBV7-3 and TRBJ2-2; D gene uncertain. Germline V CDR1 and CDR2: SGHTA, FQGTGA. Between the trimmed V and J ends, which lost 2 bases and 5 bases, there was a span of 6 bases. CDR3 length equals 13 residues. CDR3 DNA sequence: TGTGCCAGCAGCTTAGAGCCGACCGGGGAGCTGTTTTTT. This gives the protein CASSLEPTGELFF.

V is TRBV27 and J is TRBJ1-4, with D perhaps TRBD1 (5 bases). V lost 3 bases to trimming and J lost 4 bases, with 15 bases between them. There are 16 residues in the CDR3. Per the germline V gene, CDR1 is MNHEY and CDR2 is SMNVEV (reference sequence). CDR3: CASSFGGDIGNEKLFF. The CDR3, as DNA: TGTGCCAGCAGTTTTGGGGGGGATATTGGTAATGAAAAACTGTTTTTT.

This chain links TRBV3-1 (or the pseudogene TRBV3-2) with TRBJ1-2; D ambiguous. Germline V gives CDR1 LGHDT, CDR2 YNNKEL (reference sequence). V was cut by 0 bases and J by 0 bases, with 14 bases left in between. The CDR3 length is 17 residues. As DNA, the CDR3 is TGTGCCAGCAGCCAAGAGCATGGAGTCCCCCCTAACTATGGCTACACCTTC. This codes for CASSQEHGVPPNYGYTF.

The rearrangement uses TRBV3-1 (or the pseudogene TRBV3-2) and TRBJ2-2, with D uncertain. This CDR3 comprises 14 residues. Germline CDR1 LGHDT, CDR2 YNNKEL (reference sequence). Trimming took 4 bases from V and 4 from J, leaving 10 bases between them. The CDR3 coding sequence is TGTGCCAGCAGCCTGAGATCGGTCACCGGGGAGCTGTTTTTT. Translated, it gives CASSLRSVTGELFF.

This chain joins TRBV7-9 and TRBJ1-2; no clear D. The ends were cut back, 1 base at V and 1 base at J, with 7 bases in the middle. The CDR3 is made up of 14 amino acids. The germline V gene has CDR1 SEHNR and CDR2 FQNEAQ (reference sequence). The CDR3 region is CASSLDQNNYGYTF. CDR3 bases: TGTGCCAGCAGCTTAGATCAGAATAACTATGGCTACACCTTC.

This chain links TRBV28 with TRBJ1-2; D ambiguous. Trimming removed 5 bases from V and 1 base from J, with 11 bases in between. The CDR3 is made up of 14 amino acids. Germline assignment: CDR1 MDHEN and CDR2 SYDVKM. The CDR3, as DNA: TGTGCCAGCAGTGGTGACGGAGGTAACTATGGCTACACCTTC. It is translated as CASSGDGGNYGYTF.

This chain's CDR3 is CASSQQGPGGYTF. The CDR3, as DNA: TGTGCCAGCAGTCAACAGGGTCCGGGGGGCTACACCTTC. This chain connects TRBV28 to TRBJ1-2, with D possibly matching TRBD1 (6 bases). This CDR3 region has 13 residues. Trimming removed 5 bases at V and 8 bases at J, with 15 bases between. Per germline, CDR1 MDHEN and CDR2 SYDVKM.

The J gene is TRBJ1-2, the V gene TRBV28; 7 bases agree with TRBD1. The junction had 9 bases not matched to a gene; V was cut back by 6 bases and J by 5 bases. The CDR3 is 14 amino acids. Germline lookup yields CDR1 MDHEN and CDR2 SYDVKM. The chain's CDR3 is CASRRYGQDYGYTF. The CDR3 DNA reads TGTGCCAGCAGACGGTATGGACAGGATTATGGCTACACCTTC.

The sample holds one count of this clone. The J gene is TRBJ1-6, the V gene TRBV7-2, with D maybe TRBD1 (6 bases). The CDR3 covers 17 residues. V was shortened by 1 base and J by 7 bases, with 17 bases between the two germline ends. The germline CDR1 and CDR2 sequences are SGHTA and FQGNSA. Here the CDR3 DNA reads TGTGCCAGCAGCTTAGGATACAGGGATGGGTCGAATTCACCCCTCCACTTT. Translation: CASSLGYRDGSNSPLHF.

The chain combines TRBV18 with TRBJ2-3, with 9 bases lining up with TRBD1. Looked up from germline, CDR1 is KGHSH and CDR2 is LQKENI. Trimming cost V 3 bases and J 1 base; bases outside gene matches: 2. This CDR3 spans 15 amino acids. CDR3 sequence: CASSPRTGGTDTQYF. CDR3 nucleotides: TGTGCCAGCTCACCCAGGACAGGGGGCACAGATACGCAGTATTTT.

The V and J genes are TRBV6-6 and TRBJ1-4; D remains unclear. Trimming removed 6 bases at V and 8 bases at J, with 19 bases between. Per germline, CDR1 MNHNY and CDR2 SVGAGI (reference sequence). This CDR3 has 15 amino acids. The chain's CDR3 is CASRAGGSAGEKLFF. CDR3 nucleotides: TGTGCCAGCAGGGCCGGAGGGTCAGCGGGGGAAAAACTGTTTTTT.

The chain recombines TRBV10-1 with TRBJ2-4; tentatively, D is TRBD2 (7 bases). This CDR3 comprises 14 residues. Germline-derived CDR1 and CDR2 are WNHNN and SYGVQD (reference sequence). Between the trimmed V and J ends, which lost 5 bases and 8 bases, there was a span of 16 bases. CDR3 loop: CASSLGGGVDIQYF. In DNA, the CDR3 is TGCGCCAGCAGTTTGGGAGGGGGGGTGGACATTCAGTACTTC.

CDR3 residues: CASSLAGTGTYEQYF. The DNA for the CDR3 is TGCGCCAGCAGCTTGGCCGGGACAGGGACCTACGAGCAGTACTTC. The chain joins TRBV5-1 to TRBJ2-7, with 9 bases that match TRBD1. This CDR3 has 15 residues. The germline gives CDR1 SGHRS, CDR2 YFSETQ. Germline trimming cut 0 bases from V and 2 bases from J; bases unmatched to any gene: 3.

In its sample, this clone was seen once. The rearrangement links TRBV7-9 to TRBJ2-2; 8 bases agree with TRBD1. This CDR3 has 13 amino acids. The junction had 7 bases not matched to a gene; V was cut back by 11 bases and J by 5 bases. Germline V gene lookup returns CDR1 SEHNR and CDR2 FQNEAQ (reference sequence). The CDR3 reads CALRQGITGELFF. CDR3 in DNA: TGTGCCTTAAGACAGGGGATAACCGGGGAGCTGTTTTTT.

This clone appeared a few times. The chain combines TRBV7-8 with TRBJ2-7; 7 nucleotides line up with TRBD2. The length of the CDR3 is 14 residues. The V and J ends lost 6 bases and 4 bases, in that order; junction bases with no gene match: 9. Germline CDR1 SGHVS, CDR2 FQNEAQ. The CDR3 here is CASRGRASGYEQYF. The DNA of the CDR3 is TGTGCCAGCAGGGGCCGGGCTAGCGGTTACGAGCAGTACTTC.

The J gene is TRBJ1-3, the V gene TRBV7-6; TRBD1 matches at 7 bases. The CDR3 is 16 amino acids. Germline CDR1 is SGHVS and CDR2 is FNYEAQ. Unmatched junction bases numbered 10, after V lost 5 bases and J lost 3 bases. The DNA for the CDR3 is TGTGCCAGCAGCCCCCGGACAGGCAGTGGTGGAAACACCATATATTTT. As protein: CASSPRTGSGGNTIYF.

The chain couples TRBV4-1 to TRBJ2-4; 11 nucleotides agree with TRBD2. This CDR3 region has 20 residues. Germline V gene data show CDR1 as MGHRA and CDR2 as YSYEKL. V lost 0 bases, J lost 0 bases, and 10 bases stayed unmatched. The CDR3 protein is CASSQERGTSGSLAKNIQYF. CDR3 coding DNA: TGCGCCAGCAGCCAAGAACGGGGGACTAGCGGATCCTTAGCCAAAAACATTCAGTACTTC.

The chain recombines TRBV9 with TRBJ1-6; D not certain. CDR3 length: 15 residues. Trimming pared 3 bases from V and 9 bases from J, leaving 16 bases between. Germline values: CDR1 SGDLS, CDR2 YYNGEE. CDR3 protein: CASSAGGVRTSPLHF. The CDR3 DNA is TGTGCCAGCAGCGCCGGCGGGGTTCGCACTTCACCCCTCCACTTT.

This chain connects TRBV9 to TRBJ1-3; tentative D call: TRBD1 (6 bases). The CDR3 totals 17 residues. Germline loops: CDR1 SGDLS, CDR2 YYNGEE. V lost 0 bases, J lost 2 bases, and 15 bases lay in between. CDR3 residues: CASSVEERGNPGNTIYF. CDR3 nucleotide sequence: TGTGCCAGCAGCGTAGAAGAGAGGGGGAATCCTGGAAACACCATATATTTT.

The chain links TRBV28 to TRBJ1-2; tentative D call: TRBD1 (5 bases). Trimming left V 2 bases short and J 4 bases short, with 17 bases between. The CDR3 contains 16 residues. Germline CDR1 MDHEN, CDR2 SYDVKM. The CDR3 region has the DNA TGTGCCAGCAGTTTAACCCCCCTCACAGGTCTCTATGGCTACACCTTC. Its protein product is CASSLTPLTGLYGYTF.